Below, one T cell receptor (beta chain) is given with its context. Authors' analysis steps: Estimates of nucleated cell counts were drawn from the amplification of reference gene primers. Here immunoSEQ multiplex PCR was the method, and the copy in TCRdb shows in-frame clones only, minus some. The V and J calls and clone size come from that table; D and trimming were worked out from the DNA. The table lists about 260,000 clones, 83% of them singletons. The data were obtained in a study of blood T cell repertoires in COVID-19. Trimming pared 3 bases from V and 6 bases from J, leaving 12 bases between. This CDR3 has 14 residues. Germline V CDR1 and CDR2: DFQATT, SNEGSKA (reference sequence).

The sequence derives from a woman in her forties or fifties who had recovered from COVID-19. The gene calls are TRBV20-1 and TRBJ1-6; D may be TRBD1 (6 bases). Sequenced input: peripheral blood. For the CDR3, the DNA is TGCAGTGCTAGTAAAGGACAGAGTAATTCACCCCTCCACTTT. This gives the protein CSASKGQSNSPLHF.